A selection of T cell receptor beta chains follows, all from one sample in a study of metastatic and nonmetastatic thyroid tumors. TCRdb reprocessed the PCR reads using MiXCR. The sample records just over 40,000 clones, over 10% being singletons. The specimen was blood. The receptors stem from a female donor with papillary thyroid cancer or a benign thyroid nodule (not recorded which). Some clones in this sample may be carry-over from other donors' samples. Each CDR3 is given with its conserved first and last residue. Each record gives: clone size, V gene, J gene, D gene, CDR3 DNA, CDR3 protein. The D gene is left open where the match is weak. Size tells how often a clone was seen (once, few, many) or the class of an expanded clone, and some rows leave it out.

NA	TRBV3-1	TRBJ2-7	TRBD2	TGTGCCAGCAGCCCGGCAGGACTAGCGGGGGGCGTGTACGAGCAGTACTTC	CASSPAGLAGGVYEQYF
many	TRBV6-2/TRBV6-3	TRBJ2-3	TRBD2	TGTGCCAGCAGTACCCAAACTAGCGGGGGAACAGATACGCAGTATTTT	CASSTQTSGGTDTQYF
many	TRBV6-1	TRBJ2-1	TRBD2	TGTGCCAGCAGTTTAGGACTAGCGGGAGAAGAGTTCTTC	CASSLGLAGEEFF
NA	TRBV4-1	TRBJ2-7	NA	TGTGCCAGCAGCTTAGGGCAGGGTTTTGACGAGCAGTACTTC	CASSLGQGFDEQYF
few	TRBV6-1	TRBJ2-7	TRBD2	TGTGCCAGCATTGAAGCTATGTTTGGACTAGACTACGAGCAGTACTTC	CASIEAMFGLDYEQYF
NA	TRBV29-1	TRBJ2-7	NA	TGCATCGTTGGGGTGAGGGCTTCCTACGAGCAGTACTTC	CIVGVRASYEQYF
many	TRBV20-1	TRBJ1-5	NA	TGCAGTGCTAGAGACAACAATCAGCCCCAGCATTTT	CSARDNNQPQHF
many	TRBV7-2	TRBJ2-4	NA	TGTGCCAGCAGCTTTCGTCTAACCGGGATTCAGTACTTC	CASSFRLTGIQYF
many	TRBV2	TRBJ2-1	NA	TGTGCCAGCAGGAACAGGGGGGGTCTCTCCTACAATGAGCAGTTCTTC	CASRNRGGLSYNEQFF
few	TRBV11-1	TRBJ2-1	NA	TGTGCCAGCAGCTTAGCGGGGGGTGGGGCACACAATGAGCAGTTCTTC	CASSLAGGGAHNEQFF
many	TRBV6-2/TRBV6-3	TRBJ1-2	TRBD1	TGTGCCAGCATTAACGAGACAGGGGGCGTCTATGGCTACACCTTC	CASINETGGVYGYTF
many	TRBV13	TRBJ1-2	NA	TGTGCCAGCAGCACTCTGAACTATGGCTACACCTTC	CASSTLNYGYTF
many	TRBV2	TRBJ1-4	NA	TGTGCCAGCAGTTGGACAACTAATGAAAAACTGTTTTTT	CASSWTTNEKLFF
NA	TRBV7-2	TRBJ2-5	NA	TGTGCCAGCAGCCTAAGGACAGCCCACCAAGAGACCCAGTACTTC	CASSLRTAHQETQYF
many	TRBV20-1	TRBJ1-1	NA	TGCAGTGCTAGAGATCGATTAACGCGAACTGAAGCTTTCTTT	CSARDRLTRTEAFF
NA	TRBV12-3/TRBV12-4	TRBJ2-5	NA	TGTGCCAGCAGTTTCGAGGAGACCCAGTACTTC	CASSFEETQYF
many	TRBV20-1	TRBJ1-2	NA	TGCAGTGCTGAGACAGAAAATTTCTATGGCTACACCTTC	CSAETENFYGYTF
few	TRBV19	TRBJ1-3	NA	TGTGCCAGTAGCGGTCAGGACTCTGGAAACACCATATATTTT	CASSGQDSGNTIYF
NA	TRBV5-1	TRBJ1-4	NA	TGCGCCAGCAGCCTCCCGACAGCCGAAAAACTGTTTTTT	CASSLPTAEKLFF
many	TRBV29-1	TRBJ2-1	NA	TGCAGCGTTTCGGGTATAGTAAAGAATGAGCAGTTCTTC	CSVSGIVKNEQFF
many	TRBV7-2	TRBJ1-5	NA	TGTGCCAGCAGCTTAGTGAGCAATCAGCCCCAGCATTTT	CASSLVSNQPQHF
many	TRBV5-1	TRBJ2-1	NA	TGCGCCAGCAGACCTGACAGCTTCTCCTACAATGAGCAGTTCTTC	CASRPDSFSYNEQFF
many	TRBV6-2/TRBV6-3	TRBJ1-4	TRBD1	TGTGCCAGCAGACCCCTCCTGACAGGGCCTAATGAAAAACTGTTTTTT	CASRPLLTGPNEKLFF
NA	TRBV4-1	TRBJ2-3	TRBD1	TGCGCCAGCAGCCAACCCGACAGGGGCATCACATATACGCAGTATTTT	CASSQPDRGITYTQYF
NA	TRBV7-9	TRBJ2-7	NA	TGTGCCAGCAGCTTCCAGGGAGGAGGATACGAGCAGTACTTC	CASSFQGGGYEQYF
many	TRBV7-9	TRBJ1-6	NA	TGTGCCAGCAGCCGCCCGGGGTCACCCCTCCACTTT	CASSRPGSPLHF
many	TRBV15	TRBJ2-7	NA	TGTGCCACCAGCAGGGATATGTCTGGAAAGGGGGAGCAGTACTTC	CATSRDMSGKGEQYF
NA	TRBV24-1	TRBJ2-7	NA	TGTGCCACCAGTGAGATAGGGTCCTACGAGCAGTACTTC	CATSEIGSYEQYF